These T cell receptor beta chains were read from a single sample in a study of Ad26.COV2.S vaccination and SARS-CoV-2 variants. Assay: immunoSEQ multiplex PCR; the TCRdb copy retains only in-frame clones and omits some. Seen here are around 450,000 clones, around 90% observed once, and the top ten hold approximately 4.3%. Sequencing used peripheral blood, obtained in a trial of Ad26.COV2.S vaccine versus placebo. The receptors here all came from a person between 18 and 59 years old who received the Ad26.COV2.S COVID-19 vaccine or a placebo. Both conserved end residues are part of each CDR3. D genes are given only for firm matches. Size is omitted from some rows. Given values are once, few, many or a class for expanded clones.

CDR3: CASSVTGQGEQYF
DNA: TGTGCCAGCAGCGTGACGGGACAGGGCGAGCAGTACTTC
V: TRBV9
J: TRBJ2-7
D: TRBD1
size: -

CDR3: CASSFRLGIAFF
DNA: TGTGCCAGCAGCTTTCGTCTAGGGATAGCTTTCTTT
V: TRBV7-2
J: TRBJ1-1
D: -
size: -

CDR3: CASSSTSGLGNEQFF
DNA: TGTGCCAGCAGTAGTACTAGCGGGTTGGGCAATGAGCAGTTCTTC
V: TRBV6-2/TRBV6-3
J: TRBJ2-1
D: TRBD2
size: -

CDR3: CASSPGTSGLYEQYF
DNA: TGTGCCAGCAGCCCCGGGACTAGCGGACTTTACGAGCAGTACTTC
V: TRBV3-1/TRBV3-2
J: TRBJ2-7
D: TRBD2
size: -

CDR3: CASSYSGLGEQYF
DNA: TGTGCCAGCAGTTACTCAGGGCTTGGCGAGCAGTACTTC
V: TRBV6-6
J: TRBJ2-7
D: -
size: -

CDR3: CASSPRGSGNPETGELFF
DNA: TGTGCCAGCAGCCCCCGGGGTAGCGGGAACCCGGAGACCGGGGAGCTGTTTTTT
V: TRBV9
J: TRBJ2-2
D: TRBD2
size: -

CDR3: CASSEEGILLPQHF
DNA: TGTGCCAGCAGTGAAGAAGGGATTTTGTTGCCCCAGCATTTT
V: TRBV2
J: TRBJ1-5
D: -
size: -

CDR3: CASSYTSGYNEQFF
DNA: TGTGCCAGCAGTTACACTAGCGGATACAATGAGCAGTTCTTC
V: TRBV6-2/TRBV6-3
J: TRBJ2-1
D: TRBD2
size: -

CDR3: CASSLGQNYGYTF
DNA: TGCGCCAGCAGCTTGGGACAGAACTATGGCTACACCTTC
V: TRBV5-1
J: TRBJ1-2
D: -
size: -

CDR3: CASSFKTDFGGYTF
DNA: TGTGCCAGCAGCTTCAAGACGGACTTTGGGGGCTACACCTTC
V: TRBV9
J: TRBJ1-2
D: -
size: -

CDR3: CASTQRGARDGYTF
DNA: TGTGCCAGCACCCAGCGGGGCGCACGGGATGGCTACACCTTC
V: TRBV6-5
J: TRBJ1-2
D: -
size: -

CDR3: CASSLEDRDPTDTQYF
DNA: TGTGCCAGCAGCTTAGAGGACCGGGACCCCACAGATACGCAGTATTTT
V: TRBV7-8
J: TRBJ2-3
D: -
size: -

CDR3: CASSSMGRTYEQYF
DNA: TGTGCCAGCAGCTCTATGGGACGGACCTACGAGCAGTACTTC
V: TRBV14
J: TRBJ2-7
D: -
size: few

CDR3: CATSRARLALTDTQYF
DNA: TGTGCCACCAGCAGAGCCCGACTAGCCCTCACAGATACGCAGTATTTT
V: TRBV15
J: TRBJ2-3
D: TRBD2
size: -

CDR3: CASGGVGGETYNEQFF
DNA: TGTGCTAGTGGGGGGGTAGGCGGAGAAACCTACAATGAGCAGTTCTTC
V: TRBV12-5
J: TRBJ2-1
D: -
size: -

CDR3: CASSLGAGIDEQYF
DNA: TGCGCCAGCAGCTTGGGGGCGGGAATCGACGAGCAGTACTTC
V: TRBV5-1
J: TRBJ2-7
D: -
size: -

CDR3: CASRSSNDNEQFF
DNA: TGTGCCAGCAGATCTTCTAACGACAATGAGCAGTTCTTC
V: TRBV7-2
J: TRBJ2-1
D: -
size: once

CDR3: CASSLIPSSYEQYF
DNA: TGTGCCAGCAGTTTAATCCCCTCCTCCTACGAGCAGTACTTC
V: TRBV27
J: TRBJ2-7
D: -
size: -

CDR3: CASSEARGYEQYF
DNA: TGTGCCAGCAGTGAAGCTCGAGGGTACGAGCAGTACTTC
V: TRBV6-1
J: TRBJ2-7
D: -
size: once

CDR3: CASSLSMGTVSYEQYF
DNA: TGTGCCAGCAGTTTATCGATGGGCACGGTCTCCTACGAGCAGTACTTC
V: TRBV27
J: TRBJ2-7
D: -
size: -

CDR3: CASLAGSSYEQYF
DNA: TGTGCCAGCCTAGCGGGATCATCCTACGAGCAGTACTTC
V: TRBV2
J: TRBJ2-7
D: TRBD2
size: -

CDR3: CASSLRDSYNEQFF
DNA: TGTGCCAGCAGCCTAAGGGATAGCTACAATGAGCAGTTCTTC
V: TRBV7-3
J: TRBJ2-1
D: -
size: -

CDR3: CASSPGLAGGNEQYF
DNA: TGCGCCAGCAGCCCAGGACTAGCGGGAGGCAACGAGCAGTACTTC
V: TRBV5-1
J: TRBJ2-7
D: TRBD2
size: -

CDR3: CASSLGGYNTEAFF
DNA: TGCGCCAGCAGCTTGGGCGGGTATAACACTGAAGCTTTCTTT
V: TRBV5-1
J: TRBJ1-1
D: -
size: -

CDR3: CASSLEQGFYEQYF
DNA: TGTGCCAGCAGCTTAGAACAGGGATTCTACGAGCAGTACTTC
V: TRBV7-6
J: TRBJ2-7
D: -
size: -

CDR3: CASSALSSDTQYF
DNA: TGTGCCAGCAGCGCCCTTAGCTCAGATACGCAGTATTTT
V: TRBV7-3
J: TRBJ2-3
D: -
size: -

CDR3: CASSMGQYREAFF
DNA: TGTGCCAGTAGTATGGGACAATATCGTGAAGCTTTCTTT
V: TRBV19
J: TRBJ1-1
D: -
size: -

CDR3: CASSRGSGELFF
DNA: TGTGCCAGCAGTCGAGGGTCCGGGGAGCTGTTTTTT
V: TRBV27
J: TRBJ2-2
D: -
size: -

CDR3: CASSQEGAGANVLTF
DNA: TGCGCCAGCAGCCAAGAGGGAGCTGGGGCCAACGTCCTGACTTTC
V: TRBV4-1
J: TRBJ2-6
D: -
size: -

CDR3: CATKPGAGDTQYF
DNA: TGTGCCACCAAACCGGGAGCCGGAGATACGCAGTATTTT
V: TRBV15
J: TRBJ2-3
D: -
size: once

CDR3: CASNPQYGQPTGELFF
DNA: TGTGCCAGCAACCCCCAGTACGGGCAGCCCACCGGGGAGCTGTTTTTT
V: TRBV5-5
J: TRBJ2-2
D: -
size: -

CDR3: CASSLRGNEQFF
DNA: TGTGCCAGCAGTCTCAGGGGTAATGAGCAGTTCTTC
V: TRBV7-8
J: TRBJ2-1
D: -
size: -

CDR3: CASSALSGTGPDTQYF
DNA: TGTGCCAGCAGCGCCCTATCCGGGACAGGGCCAGATACGCAGTATTTT
V: TRBV5-5
J: TRBJ2-3
D: TRBD1
size: -

CDR3: CASSYSEETEAFF
DNA: TGTGCCAGCAGTTACTCGGAGGAGACTGAAGCTTTCTTT
V: TRBV6-2/TRBV6-3
J: TRBJ1-1
D: -
size: -

CDR3: CASSYSFGVRPQHF
DNA: TGTGCCAGCAGTTACTCGTTTGGGGTTCGGCCCCAGCATTTT
V: TRBV6-2/TRBV6-3
J: TRBJ1-5
D: -
size: -

CDR3: CASSQGQGHSSYEQYF
DNA: TGTGCCAGCAGCCAAGGCCAGGGACATAGCTCCTACGAGCAGTACTTC
V: TRBV4-2
J: TRBJ2-7
D: -
size: -

CDR3: CASSLLGGSPLHF
DNA: TGTGCCAGCAGTTTACTTGGGGGATCACCCCTCCACTTT
V: TRBV12-3/TRBV12-4
J: TRBJ1-6
D: -
size: -

CDR3: CASKALGSNTEAFF
DNA: TGTGCCAGCAAGGCCCTGGGCAGCAACACTGAAGCTTTCTTT
V: TRBV7-3
J: TRBJ1-1
D: -
size: -